This record looks at one T cell receptor (beta chain) sequence and its context. A second PCR, run for roughly 7 to 11 cycles, used a sample-barcoded 5' primer plus a J-beta primer mix. One entry per CDR3 protein results from TCRdb running MiXCR on the 5' RACE reads. The table records approximately 1,700,000 distinct CDR3 sequences, roughly 43% of them present only once. This sample stems from a study of blood T cells in healthy people across ages. The CDR3 loop spans 12 amino acids. Trimming shortened V by 5 bases and J by 5 bases, and 9 bases separated the two germline ends. Total RNA was extracted at no less than 6 micrograms per sample.

This sequence joins TRBV12-3 or TRBV12-4 and TRBJ1-2, with D uncertain. This TCR derives from a human donor in good health. The sequencing sample was made of blood. In nucleotides, the CDR3 is TGTGCCAGCAGTGACCTAAGTTATGGCTACACCTTC. This encodes CASSDLSYGYTF.